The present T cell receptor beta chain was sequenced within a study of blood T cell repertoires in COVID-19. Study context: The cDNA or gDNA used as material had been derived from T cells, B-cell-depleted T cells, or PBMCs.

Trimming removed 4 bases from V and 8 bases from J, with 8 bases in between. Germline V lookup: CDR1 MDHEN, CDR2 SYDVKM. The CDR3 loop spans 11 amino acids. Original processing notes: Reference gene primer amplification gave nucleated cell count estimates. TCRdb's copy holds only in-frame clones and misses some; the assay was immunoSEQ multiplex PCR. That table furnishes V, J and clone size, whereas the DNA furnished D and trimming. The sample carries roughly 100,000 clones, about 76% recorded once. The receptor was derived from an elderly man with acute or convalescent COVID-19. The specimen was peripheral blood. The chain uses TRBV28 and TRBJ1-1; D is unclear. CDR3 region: CASSSGREAFF. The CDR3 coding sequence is TGTGCCAGCAGTTCTGGCCGCGAAGCTTTCTTT.